This T cell receptor beta chain comes out of a study of CD8 T cells in Susac syndrome. Study-wide findings and caveats: The study recognized that its TCR sequencing and HLA analysis covered a relatively small number of individuals.

Note on this clonotype: Antigen specificity is unknown.

Reverse transcription of about 0.5 to 1 ug RNA used random hexamers. TCRdb analysed the immunoSEQ multiplex PCR reads with MiXCR anew, one entry per CDR3 protein. This sample has roughly 400,000 distinct CDR3 sequences, with 75% to 90% found just once. Sequencing was carried out using CD8+ T cells from PBMCs. The TCR sequence derives from a human donor with multiple sclerosis.

The CDR3 reads CASTLPGNTEAFF. CDR3 in DNA: TGTGCCAGCACCCTACCAGGGAACACTGAAGCTTTCTTT. This chain connects TRBV5-4 to TRBJ1-1, with D uncertain. The CDR3 runs 13 residues. The germline V gene encodes CDR1 SGHNT and CDR2 YYREEE (reference sequence). V lost 6 bases, J lost 1 base, and 10 bases lay in between.